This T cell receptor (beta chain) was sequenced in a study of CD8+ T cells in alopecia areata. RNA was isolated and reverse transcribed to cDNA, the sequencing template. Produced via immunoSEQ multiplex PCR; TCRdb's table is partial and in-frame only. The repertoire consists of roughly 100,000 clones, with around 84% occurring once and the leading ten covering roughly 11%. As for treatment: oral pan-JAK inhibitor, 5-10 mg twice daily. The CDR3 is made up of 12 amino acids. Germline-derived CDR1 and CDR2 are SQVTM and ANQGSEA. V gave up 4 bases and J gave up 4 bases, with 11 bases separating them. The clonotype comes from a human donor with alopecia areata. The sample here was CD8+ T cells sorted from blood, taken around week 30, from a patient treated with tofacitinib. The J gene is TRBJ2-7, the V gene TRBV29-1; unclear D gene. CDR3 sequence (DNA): TGCAGCGTTGGGGTCGATTCTTACGAGCAGTACTTC. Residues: CSVGVDSYEQYF.